The rows below give T cell receptor beta chains drawn from one sample of a study of blood T cell repertoires in COVID-19. Sequenced by immunoSEQ multiplex PCR; TCRdb stores in-frame clones only, minus some. The sample includes 150,000 to 200,000 clones, approximately 89% of them seen just once. The sample comprised PBMCs or T cells enriched from blood (not recorded which). The source is a man aged 40-49 years who had recovered from COVID-19. Both conserved end residues are part of each CDR3. The D gene is left open where the match is weak. Size is omitted from some rows. Given values are once, few, many or a class for expanded clones.

v_gene,d_gene,abundance,j_gene,CDR3nt,CDR3aa
TRBV6-1,TRBD1,-,TRBJ2-5,TGTGCCAGCAGTGAAGCGACAGGGGGTGTTCAAGAGACCCAGTACTTC,CASSEATGGVQETQYF
TRBV28,-,-,TRBJ1-2,TGTGCCAGCAGTTCGTCCGGGGGAGGCGGCTACACCTTC,CASSSSGGGGYTF
TRBV28,TRBD1,-,TRBJ1-1,TGTGCCAGCAGTTTCCCGGGACAGGGCTCTGAAGCTTTCTTT,CASSFPGQGSEAFF
TRBV3-1/TRBV3-2,TRBD2,-,TRBJ2-2,TGTGCCAGCAGGCGCGGGGGGACAACCGGGGAGCTGTTTTTT,CASRRGGTTGELFF
TRBV5-1,TRBD2,-,TRBJ2-7,TGCGCCAGCAGCTTGGGGGGCGGGGGGGCCCGGGAGCAGTACTTC,CASSLGGGGAREQYF
TRBV18,-,few,TRBJ1-4,TGTGCCAGCTCGGCGGGACGGGCAACTAATGAAAAACTGTTTTTT,CASSAGRATNEKLFF
TRBV28,-,-,TRBJ1-1,TGTGCCAGCTCCGGGACAAAAGCTTTCTTT,CASSGTKAFF
TRBV10-3,-,once,TRBJ2-5,TGTGCCATCAGTGAGTCATCAGGGGTTGAGTACTTC,CAISESSGVEYF
TRBV6-5,-,-,TRBJ1-4,TGTGCCACCCTCAGGACCCGGGATGCAAAACTGTTTTTT,CATLRTRDAKLFF
TRBV10-3,-,-,TRBJ2-3,TGTGCCATCAGTTTAACAACGACAGATACGCAGTATTTT,CAISLTTTDTQYF